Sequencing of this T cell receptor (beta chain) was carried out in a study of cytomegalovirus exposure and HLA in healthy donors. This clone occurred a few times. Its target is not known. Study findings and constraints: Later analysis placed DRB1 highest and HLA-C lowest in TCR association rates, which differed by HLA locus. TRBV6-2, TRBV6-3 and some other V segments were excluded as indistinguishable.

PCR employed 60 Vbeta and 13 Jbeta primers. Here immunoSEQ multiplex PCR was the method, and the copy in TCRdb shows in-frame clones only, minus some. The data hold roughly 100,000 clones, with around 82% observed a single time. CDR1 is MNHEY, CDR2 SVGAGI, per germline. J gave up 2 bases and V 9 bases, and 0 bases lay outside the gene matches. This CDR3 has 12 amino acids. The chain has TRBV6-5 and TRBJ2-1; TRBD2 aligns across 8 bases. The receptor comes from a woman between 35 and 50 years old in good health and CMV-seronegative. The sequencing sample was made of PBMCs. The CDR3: CASSGAYNEQFF. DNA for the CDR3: TGTGCCAGTAGCGGGGCCTACAATGAGCAGTTCTTC.